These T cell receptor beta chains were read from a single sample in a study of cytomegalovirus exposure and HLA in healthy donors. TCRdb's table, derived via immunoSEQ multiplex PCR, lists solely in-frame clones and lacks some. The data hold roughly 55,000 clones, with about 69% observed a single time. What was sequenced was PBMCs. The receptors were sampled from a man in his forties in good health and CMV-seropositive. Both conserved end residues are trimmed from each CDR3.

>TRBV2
ASRRQGNTIY
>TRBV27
ASSLRWLAGIETQY
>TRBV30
AWSVQPSGELF
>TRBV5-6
ASSQYTEAF
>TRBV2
ASSPGLHQPQH
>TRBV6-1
ASRVIRDSILPLH
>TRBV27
ASRQDRLKDYGYT
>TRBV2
ASSLGQGNQPQH
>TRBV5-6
ASSLVEGKAYGYT
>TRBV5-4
ASRNEVFNTEAF
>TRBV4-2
ASSQEATDEKLF
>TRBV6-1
ASSAPSRRSGGELF
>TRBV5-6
ASSWGTSHEQY
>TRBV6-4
ASSDRRFGDGYT
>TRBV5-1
ASSLASGGSTDTQY
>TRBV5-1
ASSLAGGRVGETQY
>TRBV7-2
ASSPEAGGGILDTQY
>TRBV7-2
ASSLGTSGTYEQY
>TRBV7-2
ASSPGGGEGVGNTIY
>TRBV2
ASSVSAGTSTDTQY
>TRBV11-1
ASSSYTGQDGGYT
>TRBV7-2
ASSSQPGLHSGANVLT
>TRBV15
ATSRSGGGNTGELF
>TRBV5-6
ASSSLTGGHYGYT
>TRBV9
ASSGTGSNYEQY
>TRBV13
ASSEGNTEAF
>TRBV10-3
AISDSTGTPPGEQY
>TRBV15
ATSVHRMGDIQY
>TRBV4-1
ASSQRAGGNYGYT
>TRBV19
ASSIRGTQYEQY
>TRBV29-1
SVGNINEKLF
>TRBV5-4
ASSSDRNNEQF
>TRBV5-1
ASSRQASSYEQY
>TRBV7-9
ASSLGSGYGYT
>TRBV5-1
ASSIGQQYTEAF
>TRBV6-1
ASSKTSGGQETQY
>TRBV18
ASSPAGGGGTEAF
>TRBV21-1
ASSKSAGQETQY
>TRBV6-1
GIDSRRRDTEAF
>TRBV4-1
ASSQALGLAEYNEQF
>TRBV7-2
ASSAWDREAF